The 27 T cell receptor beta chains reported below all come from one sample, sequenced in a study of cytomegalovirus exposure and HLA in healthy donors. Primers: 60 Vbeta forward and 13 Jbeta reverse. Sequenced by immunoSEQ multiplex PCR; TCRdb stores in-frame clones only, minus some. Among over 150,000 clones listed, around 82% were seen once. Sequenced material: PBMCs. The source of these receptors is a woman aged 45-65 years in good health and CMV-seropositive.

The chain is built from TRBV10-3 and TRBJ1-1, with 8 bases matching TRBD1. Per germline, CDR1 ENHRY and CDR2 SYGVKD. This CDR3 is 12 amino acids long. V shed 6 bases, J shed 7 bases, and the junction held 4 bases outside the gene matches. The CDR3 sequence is CAIRDRAREAFF. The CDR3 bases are TGTGCCATCAGGGACAGGGCGCGTGAAGCTTTCTTT.

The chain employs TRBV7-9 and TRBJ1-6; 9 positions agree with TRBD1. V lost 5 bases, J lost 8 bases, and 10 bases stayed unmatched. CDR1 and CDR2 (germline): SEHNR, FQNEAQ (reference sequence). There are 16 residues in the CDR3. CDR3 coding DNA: TGTGCCAGCAGCCAATACAGGGGGCAAGTACATTCACCCCTCCACTTT. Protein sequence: CASSQYRGQVHSPLHF.

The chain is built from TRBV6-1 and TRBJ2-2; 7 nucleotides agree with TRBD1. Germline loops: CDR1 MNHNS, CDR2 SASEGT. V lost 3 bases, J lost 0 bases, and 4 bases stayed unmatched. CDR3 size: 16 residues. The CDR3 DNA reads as TGTGCCAGCAGTGAGGACAGGACTGCGAACACCGGGGAGCTGTTTTTT. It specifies CASSEDRTANTGELFF.

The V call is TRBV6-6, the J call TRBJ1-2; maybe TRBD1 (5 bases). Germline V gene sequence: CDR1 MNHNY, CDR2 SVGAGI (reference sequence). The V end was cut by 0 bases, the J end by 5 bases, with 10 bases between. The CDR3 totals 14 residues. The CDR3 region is CASSYSGGRYGYTF. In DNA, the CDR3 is TGTGCCAGCAGTTACTCCGGGGGGAGGTATGGCTACACCTTC.

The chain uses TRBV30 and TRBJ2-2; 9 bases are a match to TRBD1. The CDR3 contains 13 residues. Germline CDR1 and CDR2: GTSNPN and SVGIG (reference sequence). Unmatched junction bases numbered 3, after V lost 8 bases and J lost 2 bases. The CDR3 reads CARDRENTGELFF. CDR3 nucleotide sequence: TGTGCCCGGGACAGGGAAAACACCGGGGAGCTGTTTTTT.

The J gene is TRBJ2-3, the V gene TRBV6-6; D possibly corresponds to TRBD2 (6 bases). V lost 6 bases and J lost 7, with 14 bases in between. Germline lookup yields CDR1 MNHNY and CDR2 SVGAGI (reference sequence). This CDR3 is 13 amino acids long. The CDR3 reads CASRSPGLHTQYF. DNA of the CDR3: TGTGCCAGCAGGTCGCCGGGACTTCATACGCAGTATTTT.

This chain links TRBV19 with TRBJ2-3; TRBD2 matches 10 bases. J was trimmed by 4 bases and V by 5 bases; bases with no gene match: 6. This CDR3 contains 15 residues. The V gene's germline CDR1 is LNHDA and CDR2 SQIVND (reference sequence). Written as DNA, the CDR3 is TGTGCCAGTAGTGTCAGCGGGGGGGACGCAGATACGCAGTATTTT. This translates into CASSVSGGDADTQYF.

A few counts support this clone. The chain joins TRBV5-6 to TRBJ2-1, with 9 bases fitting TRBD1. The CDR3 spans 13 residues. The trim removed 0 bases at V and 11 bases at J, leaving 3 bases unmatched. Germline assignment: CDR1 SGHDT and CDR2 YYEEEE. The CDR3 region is CASSLVGTGKQFF. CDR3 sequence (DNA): TGTGCCAGCAGCTTGGTAGGGACAGGGAAGCAGTTCTTC.

The CDR3 DNA reads as TGTGCCACCCAGAGGTCTCCCGCTGGTGAAGCTTTCTTT. This gives the protein CATQRSPAGEAFF. This chain joins TRBV6-5 and TRBJ1-1; D ambiguous. Trimming removed 10 bases from V and 7 bases from J, with 19 bases in between. The germline CDR1 and CDR2 sequences are MNHEY and SVGAGI. CDR3 length: 13 amino acids.

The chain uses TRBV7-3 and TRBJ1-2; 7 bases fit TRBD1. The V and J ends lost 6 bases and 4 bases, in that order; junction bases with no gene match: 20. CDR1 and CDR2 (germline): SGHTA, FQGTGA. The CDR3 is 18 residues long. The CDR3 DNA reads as TGTGCCAGCAGAGAAAAACCGGCGAGGGGGCGCGGAATCTATGGCTACACCTTC. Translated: CASREKPARGRGIYGYTF.

CDR3 nucleotides: TGCGCCAGCAGCTTGGGGAGGGCTCCCTATGGCTACACCTTC. Its protein is CASSLGRAPYGYTF. V gene TRBV5-1 combines with J gene TRBJ1-2; D is unclear. This CDR3 has 14 amino acids. Germline V gene lookup returns CDR1 SGHRS and CDR2 YFSETQ. V lost 0 bases and J 4 bases, leaving 10 bases between the germline ends.

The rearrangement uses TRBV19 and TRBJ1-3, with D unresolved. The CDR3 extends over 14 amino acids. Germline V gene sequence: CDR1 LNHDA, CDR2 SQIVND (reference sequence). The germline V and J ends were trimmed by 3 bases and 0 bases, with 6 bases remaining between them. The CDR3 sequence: CASSISGSGNTIYF. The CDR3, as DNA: TGTGCCAGTAGTATCTCCGGCTCTGGAAACACCATATATTTT.

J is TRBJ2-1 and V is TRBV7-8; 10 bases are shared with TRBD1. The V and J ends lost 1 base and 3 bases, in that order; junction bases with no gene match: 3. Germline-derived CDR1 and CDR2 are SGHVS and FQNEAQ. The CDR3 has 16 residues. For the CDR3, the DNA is TGTGCCAGCAGCTTAGAAGGACAGGGGGGCTACAATGAGCAGTTCTTC. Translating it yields CASSLEGQGGYNEQFF.

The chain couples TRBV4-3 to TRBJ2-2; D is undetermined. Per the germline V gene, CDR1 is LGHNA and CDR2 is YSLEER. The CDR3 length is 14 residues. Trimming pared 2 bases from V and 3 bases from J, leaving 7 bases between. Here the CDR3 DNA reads TGCGCCAGCAGCCAACCAGGCTACACCGGGGAGCTGTTTTTT. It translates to CASSQPGYTGELFF.

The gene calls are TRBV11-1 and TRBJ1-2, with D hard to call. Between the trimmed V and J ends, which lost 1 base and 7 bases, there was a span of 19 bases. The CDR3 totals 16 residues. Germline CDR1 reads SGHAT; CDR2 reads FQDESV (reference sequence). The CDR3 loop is CASSLEAAAHFAGYTF. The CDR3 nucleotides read TGTGCCAGCAGCTTAGAGGCGGCAGCTCACTTCGCTGGCTACACCTTC.

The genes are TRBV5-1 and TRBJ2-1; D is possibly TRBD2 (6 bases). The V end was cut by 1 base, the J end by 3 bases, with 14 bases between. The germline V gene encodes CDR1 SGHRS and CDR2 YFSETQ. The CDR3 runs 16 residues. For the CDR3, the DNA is TGCGCCAGCAGCTTGAACGTGGGGGGTATCTACAATGAGCAGTTCTTC. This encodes CASSLNVGGIYNEQFF.

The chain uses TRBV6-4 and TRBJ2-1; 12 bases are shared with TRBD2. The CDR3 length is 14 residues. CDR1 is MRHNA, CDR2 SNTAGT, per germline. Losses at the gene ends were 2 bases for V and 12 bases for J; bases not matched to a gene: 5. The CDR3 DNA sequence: TGTGCCAGCAGTGACCTAGCGGGGGGGGACGGGCAGTTCTTC. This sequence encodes CASSDLAGGDGQFF.

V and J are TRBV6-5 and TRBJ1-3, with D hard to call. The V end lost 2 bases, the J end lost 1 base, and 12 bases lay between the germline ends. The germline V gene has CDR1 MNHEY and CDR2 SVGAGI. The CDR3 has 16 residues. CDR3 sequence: CASSYAQSSSGNTIYF. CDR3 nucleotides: TGTGCCAGCAGTTACGCGCAATCGTCGTCTGGAAACACCATATATTTT.

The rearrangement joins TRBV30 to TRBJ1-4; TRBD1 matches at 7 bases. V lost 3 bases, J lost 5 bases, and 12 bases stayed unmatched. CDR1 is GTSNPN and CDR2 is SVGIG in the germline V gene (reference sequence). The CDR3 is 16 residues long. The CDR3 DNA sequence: TGTGCCTGGAGAGTCAAATTGACAGGGTTGAATGAAAAACTGTTTTTT. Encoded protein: CAWRVKLTGLNEKLFF.

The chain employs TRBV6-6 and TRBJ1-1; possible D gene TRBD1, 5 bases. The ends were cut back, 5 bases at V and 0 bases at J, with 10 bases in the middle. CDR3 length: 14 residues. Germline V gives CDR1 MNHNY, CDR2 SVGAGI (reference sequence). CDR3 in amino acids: CASSLTDMNTEAFF. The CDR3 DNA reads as TGTGCCAGCAGTCTGACAGACATGAACACTGAAGCTTTCTTT.

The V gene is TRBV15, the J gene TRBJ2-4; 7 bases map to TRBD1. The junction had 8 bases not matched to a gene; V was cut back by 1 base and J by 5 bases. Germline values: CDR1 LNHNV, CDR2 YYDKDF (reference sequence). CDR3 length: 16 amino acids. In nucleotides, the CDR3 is TGTGCCACCAGCAGAGCTCGAGGGACAGTAGAAAACATTCAGTACTTC. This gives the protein CATSRARGTVENIQYF.

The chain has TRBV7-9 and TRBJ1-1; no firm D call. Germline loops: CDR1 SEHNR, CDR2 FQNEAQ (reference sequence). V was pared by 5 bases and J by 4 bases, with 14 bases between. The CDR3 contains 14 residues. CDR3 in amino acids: CASSRESSRTEAFF. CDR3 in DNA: TGTGCCAGCAGCCGGGAAAGTAGTCGCACTGAAGCTTTCTTT.

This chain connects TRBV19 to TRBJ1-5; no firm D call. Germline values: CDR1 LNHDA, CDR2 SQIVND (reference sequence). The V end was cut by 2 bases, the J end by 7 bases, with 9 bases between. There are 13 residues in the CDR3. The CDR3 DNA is TGTGCCAGTAGTATAAGAGGCCCACAGCCCCAGCATTTT. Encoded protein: CASSIRGPQPQHF.

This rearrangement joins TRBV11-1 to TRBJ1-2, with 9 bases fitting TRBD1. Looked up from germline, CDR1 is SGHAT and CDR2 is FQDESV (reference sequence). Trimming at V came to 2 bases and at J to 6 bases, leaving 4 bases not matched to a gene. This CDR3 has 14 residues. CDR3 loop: CASSLQQGADGYTF. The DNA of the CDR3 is TGTGCCAGCAGCTTACAACAGGGGGCAGATGGCTACACCTTC. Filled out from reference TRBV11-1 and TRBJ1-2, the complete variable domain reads EAEVAQSPRYKITEKSQAVAFWCDPISGHATLYWYRQILGQGPELLVQFQDESVVDDSQLPKDRFSAERLKGVDSTLKIQPAELGDSAMYLCASSLQQGADGYTFGSGTRLTVV.

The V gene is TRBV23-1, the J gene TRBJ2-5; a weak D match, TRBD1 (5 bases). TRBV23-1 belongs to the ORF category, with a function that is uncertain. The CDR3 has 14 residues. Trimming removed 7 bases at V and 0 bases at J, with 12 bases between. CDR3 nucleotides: TGCGCCAGCACCCTCCAGGGCAACCAAGAGACCCAGTACTTC. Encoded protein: CASTLQGNQETQYF.

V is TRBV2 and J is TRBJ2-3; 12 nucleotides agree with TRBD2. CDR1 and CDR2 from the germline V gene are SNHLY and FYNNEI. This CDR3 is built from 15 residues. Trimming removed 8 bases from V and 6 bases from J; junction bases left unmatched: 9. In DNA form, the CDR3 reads TGTGCCAGCTTCGAGGCTAGCGGGGGGGCCGATACGCAGTATTTT. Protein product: CASFEASGGADTQYF.

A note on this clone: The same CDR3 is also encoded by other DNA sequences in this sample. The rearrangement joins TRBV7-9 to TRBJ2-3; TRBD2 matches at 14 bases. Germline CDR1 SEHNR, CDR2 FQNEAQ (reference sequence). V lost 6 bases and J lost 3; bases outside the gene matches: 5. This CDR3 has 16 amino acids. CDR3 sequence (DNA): TGTGCCAGCAGTTTCGGACTAGCGGGGGGAACAGATACGCAGTATTTT. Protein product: CASSFGLAGGTDTQYF.